The T cell receptor (beta chain) under discussion was sequenced for a study of post-analysis software for immune sequencing data. V was trimmed by 6 bases and J by 2 bases, leaving 19 bases between them. CDR1 is MGHDK, CDR2 SYGVNS, per germline. The CDR3 sequence is 16 residues long. Regarding this clonotype: Its antigen is not identified.

General study results and limits: A handful of TRBV segments, including TRBV5-6, TRBV5-1 and TRBV20-1, were more frequent in patients than controls. Samples from one preparation batch, clustered by F measure, grouped strongly together.

TCR beta cDNA libraries included unique molecular identifiers. TCRdb used MiXCR to reprocess the PCR reads, holding one entry per CDR3 protein. This table holds over 300,000 distinct CDR3 sequences, approximately 38% found once. This chain uses TRBV25-1 with TRBJ1-2; tentatively, D is TRBD1 (5 bases). The clonotype originates from a girl aged 10-17 years with multiple sclerosis. Sequences were obtained from blood. The CDR3 spells CASRATTVGSNYGYTF. The CDR3 DNA sequence: TGTGCCAGCAGGGCTACGACAGTAGGGTCCAACTATGGCTACACCTTC.